What follows describes a single T cell receptor (beta chain). The antigen it binds to is not known. A much larger clone lies a single base off, so this may be a read error. These data belong to a study of response to subunit inactivated influenza vaccine listed by TCRdb under 2018. Study-wide context: Deep quantitative profiling of the T cell receptor repertoire was used in the study to follow responses to a trivalent subunit inactivated influenza vaccine. General findings and caveats noted by the study authors: It was suggested by the authors that each seasonal influenza vaccination may recruit only a limited number of new T cells.

The method was RT-PCR. TCRdb shows the sequencer as Illumina HiSeq 2500. TCRdb's own reprocessing of the public reads used fastp at Q25 and MiXCR and kept productive beta chains. Under each unique CDR3 protein, matching rows form one entry showing the most common genes and DNA. This sample gives around 500,000 distinct CDR3 sequences in total; roughly 9.8% of them show up just once. Of the sample, 10% to 15% falls within the top ten clones. V lost 3 bases and J lost 0 bases; the stretch between them is 8 bases long. The CDR3 covers 15 residues, taking in both the cysteine and the phenylalanine. Only CDR3 DNA remains: 45 bases, in frame from the first base. For CDR1 and CDR2, the germline V gene (reference sequence) lists SEHNR and FQNEAQ. Per the publication, the time point label means: around 47 days after influenza vaccine administration.

Sequenced here: PBMCs from blood, sampled 45 days after vaccination. The sequence was collected from a man aged 50 to 59 who received an inactivated influenza vaccine. Donor details come from another sample of the same person, matched by shared clones. The chain is made from TRBV7-9 and TRBJ2-2; confidence is insufficient to name the D gene. Here the CDR3 is given as CASSFSLTNTGELFF. The DNA sequence is given as TGTGCCAGCAGCTTTAGCCTAACGAACACCGGGGAGCTGTTTTTT. The CDR3 plus the reference TRBV7-9 and TRBJ2-2 genes for the other parts give the full variable domain: DTGVSQNPRHKITKRGQNVTFRCDPISEHNRLYWYRQTLGQGPEFLTYFQNEAQLEKSRLLSDRFSAERPKGSFSTLEIQRTEQGDSAMYLCASSFSLTNTGELFFGEGSRLTVL.